Listed here are 27 T cell receptor beta chains from one sample, sequenced in a study of PD-1 blockade in classical Hodgkin lymphoma. The method was immunoSEQ multiplex PCR; TCRdb's version includes in-frame clones alone and lacks a portion of them. This sample has around 58,000 clones, with roughly nine tenths found just once. Each patient's relapse followed autologous stem cell transplantation, and brentuximab vedotin exposure varied. Sample: peripheral blood mononuclear cells (PBMCs), taken at baseline. The source is a human donor with classical Hodgkin lymphoma.

The table lists this clone with a few counts. The V gene is TRBV7-9, the J gene TRBJ2-6, with unresolved D. Trimming left V 5 bases short and J 0 bases short, with 14 bases between. The CDR3 sequence is 17 residues long. Germline assignment: CDR1 SEHNR and CDR2 FQNEAQ (reference sequence). The CDR3 loop is CASSTSRAISGANVLTF. The CDR3 nucleotides are TGTGCCAGCAGCACGAGTAGGGCCATCTCTGGGGCCAACGTCCTGACTTTC. Looking up the rest from reference TRBV7-9 and TRBJ2-6 gives the full variable domain: DTGVSQNPRHKITKRGQNVTFRCDPISEHNRLYWYRQTLGQGPEFLTYFQNEAQLEKSRLLSDRFSAERPKGSFSTLEIQRTEQGDSAMYLCASSTSRAISGANVLTFGAGSRLTVL.

This chain uses TRBV5-4 with TRBJ2-7, with 10 bases matching TRBD1. This CDR3 has 15 residues. V dropped 5 bases and J dropped 2; count of bases not matched to a gene: 7. From germline, CDR1 is SGHNT and CDR2 YYREEE (reference sequence). CDR3 amino acids: CASSPGTGVTYEQYF. CDR3 in DNA: TGTGCCAGCAGTCCCGGGACAGGGGTTACCTACGAGCAGTACTTC.

The chain has TRBV15 and TRBJ2-1; 16 nucleotides line up with TRBD2. This CDR3 comprises 18 residues. V dropped 5 bases and J dropped 0; count of bases not matched to a gene: 4. In germline, CDR1 is LNHNV, CDR2 YYDKDF (reference sequence). The CDR3 loop is CATSAGLAGGSSYNEQFF. The CDR3 nucleotides are TGTGCCACCAGCGCGGGACTAGCGGGAGGGAGCTCCTACAATGAGCAGTTCTTC.

The chain couples TRBV10-3 to TRBJ1-1, with a possible D match to TRBD1 (6 bases). CDR3 size: 14 residues. Per the germline V gene, CDR1 is ENHRY and CDR2 is SYGVKD. The V end was cut by 6 bases, the J end by 5 bases, with 16 bases between. This CDR3 is CAISLGRGETEAFF. CDR3 sequence (DNA): TGTGCCATCAGCCTTGGCAGGGGAGAGACTGAAGCTTTCTTT.

CDR3 sequence reads: CASSLGAMGGYEQFF. Here the CDR3 DNA reads TGTGCCAGCAGCTTAGGAGCTATGGGGGGATATGAGCAGTTCTTC. The V and J genes are TRBV7-2 and TRBJ2-1; TRBD2 is a possible D gene (6 bases). There are 15 residues in the CDR3. Germline V gives CDR1 SGHTA, CDR2 FQGNSA. V shed 1 base and J shed 8 bases, with 15 bases lying between them.

The chain uses TRBV4-1 and TRBJ2-1, with 14 bases aligning to TRBD2. Per germline, CDR1 MGHRA and CDR2 YSYEKL. V was pared by 4 bases and J by 9 bases, with 11 bases of the junction left unmatched. There are 17 residues in the CDR3. The CDR3 DNA is TGCGCCAGCAGCCTAACCGCTGGACTAGCGGGGGGTACTGAGCAGTTCTTC. Translating it yields CASSLTAGLAGGTEQFF.

V and J are TRBV21-1 and TRBJ2-3; the table assigns TRBD2, which was not confirmed against the DNA. TRBV21-1 has pseudogene status. This CDR3 has 14 residues. The CDR3 nucleotides are TGTGCCAGCAGCAAATGCCGGTCGACAGATACGCAGTATTTT. It codes for CASSKCRSTDTQYF.

This chain joins TRBV6-1 and TRBJ2-2, with a weak D call TRBD2 (6 bases). The germline V and J ends were trimmed by 6 bases and 2 bases, with 13 bases remaining between them. CDR1 MNHNS and CDR2 SASEGT come from the germline V gene. CDR3 length: 15 amino acids. CDR3 protein: CASRRGNQNTGELFF. The CDR3 DNA reads as TGTGCCAGCAGGCGCGGGAATCAAAACACCGGGGAGCTGTTTTTT.

This chain links TRBV27 with TRBJ1-5; D gene uncertain. V was shortened by 3 bases and J by 1 base, with 4 bases between the two germline ends. The germline gives CDR1 MNHEY, CDR2 SMNVEV (reference sequence). The CDR3 runs 13 residues. DNA of the CDR3: TGTGCCAGCAGTTTTCTGAGCAATCAGCCCCAGCATTTT. Amino acid sequence: CASSFLSNQPQHF.

The rearrangement uses TRBV5-1 and TRBJ2-7, with 7 nucleotides matching TRBD2. The CDR3 runs to 14 residues. Germline loops: CDR1 SGHRS, CDR2 YFSETQ. The J segment lost 3 bases and the V segment lost 0 bases, leaving 3 bases of the junction unmatched. In nucleotides, the CDR3 is TGCGCCAGCAGCTTGGTCGGCGGGAGCTACGAGCAGTACTTC. It yields the protein CASSLVGGSYEQYF. Drawing the rest from reference TRBV5-1 and TRBJ2-7, the complete variable domain is KAGVTQTPRYLIKTRGQQVTLSCSPISGHRSVSWYQQTPGQGLQFLFEYFSETQRNKGNFPGRFSGRQFSNSRSEMNVSTLELGDSALYLCASSLVGGSYEQYFGPGTRLTVT.

The chain joins TRBV14 to TRBJ2-7; D is tentatively TRBD1 or TRBD2 (5 bases each). Germline V gene sequence: CDR1 SGHDN, CDR2 FVKESK. V was cut by 3 bases and J by 5 bases, with 14 bases left in between. The CDR3 is 14 residues long. CDR3 loop: CASSQSAGANEQYF. DNA of the CDR3: TGTGCCAGCAGCCAGTCTGCCGGGGCCAACGAGCAGTACTTC.

This CDR3 is CASNDRVHEQFF. In DNA form, the CDR3 reads TGTGCCAGCAATGACAGGGTTCATGAGCAGTTCTTC. This chain uses TRBV6-6 with TRBJ2-1, with 7 bases matching TRBD1. Per the germline V gene, CDR1 is MNHNY and CDR2 is SVGAGI (reference sequence). The CDR3 length is 12 residues. The junction had 5 bases not matched to a gene; V was cut back by 7 bases and J by 8 bases.

The chain links TRBV7-3 to TRBJ2-1; 7 bases map to TRBD2. The V segment lost 3 bases and the J segment 8 bases; nucleotides outside the gene matches: 7. Germline CDR1 reads SGHTA; CDR2 reads FQGTGA. The CDR3 contains 14 residues. For the CDR3, the DNA is TGTGCCAGCAGCTTGGGGGTAGCGGGCGATGAGCAGTTCTTC. Encoded protein: CASSLGVAGDEQFF.

The V and J genes are TRBV28 and TRBJ1-1; D gene ambiguous. The CDR3 extends over 12 amino acids. V lost 5 bases to trimming and J lost 3 bases, with 7 bases between them. In germline, CDR1 is MDHEN, CDR2 SYDVKM. The chain's CDR3 is CASSIGDTEAFF. CDR3 bases: TGTGCCAGCAGTATTGGGGACACTGAAGCTTTCTTT.

This sequence joins TRBV2 and TRBJ1-1, with 7 bases that match TRBD1. Trimming at V came to 5 bases and at J to 3 bases, leaving 6 bases not matched to a gene. Germline V gene sequence: CDR1 SNHLY, CDR2 FYNNEI. The CDR3 contains 14 residues. The CDR3 DNA is TGTGCCAGCAGTCACCGGGACAGCTACACTGAAGCTTTCTTT. Translation gives CASSHRDSYTEAFF.

A single count supports this clone. This CDR3 reads CASSSQGTSYEQYF. The CDR3 DNA reads as TGCGCCAGCAGCAGTCAGGGGACAAGCTACGAGCAGTACTTC. V is TRBV5-1 and J is TRBJ2-7; the D gene is possibly TRBD1 (6 bases). This CDR3 is built from 14 residues. V was cut by 4 bases and J by 3 bases, with 14 bases left in between. The germline V gene has CDR1 SGHRS and CDR2 YFSETQ.

CDR3 nucleotide sequence: TGTGCCAGCAGCCCTCCGGGACAGGGATCCGGGGAGCTGTTTTTT. This translates into CASSPPGQGSGELFF. This chain joins TRBV14 and TRBJ2-2; TRBD1 aligns across 9 bases. Germline V CDR1 and CDR2: SGHDN, FVKESK. With V trimmed by 4 bases and J by 6 bases, 6 bases remained unmatched. The CDR3 loop spans 15 amino acids.

The genes are TRBV2 and TRBJ1-5; D is ambiguous. With 6 bases removed from V and 0 bases from J, the gap between germline ends came to 15 bases. The germline V gene has CDR1 SNHLY and CDR2 FYNNEI. The CDR3 is made up of 16 amino acids. This chain's CDR3 is CASRDILTSSNQPQHF. For the CDR3, the DNA is TGTGCCAGCAGGGATATATTGACGAGTAGCAATCAGCCCCAGCATTTT.

V gene TRBV19 combines with J gene TRBJ2-7; 8 nucleotides match TRBD2. The V gene end was trimmed by 1 base and the J gene end by 6 bases; junction bases not matched to a gene: 5. The CDR3 loop spans 14 amino acids. CDR1 and CDR2 (germline): LNHDA, SQIVND (reference sequence). The CDR3 loop is CASSIASGGSEQYF. CDR3 DNA sequence: TGTGCCAGTAGTATAGCCAGCGGGGGAAGCGAGCAGTACTTC.

The CDR3 DNA reads TGTGCCAGTAGTATATGGGGGGGCGGTAACAATGAGCAGTTCTTC. Its protein product is CASSIWGGGNNEQFF. The gene calls are TRBV19 and TRBJ2-1; a possible D gene is TRBD2 (7 bases). Germline V CDR1 and CDR2: LNHDA, SQIVND (reference sequence). The CDR3 covers 15 residues. V lost 2 bases and J 5 bases, leaving 13 bases between the germline ends.

The chain couples TRBV9 to TRBJ1-6, with D perhaps TRBD1 (6 bases). Trimming removed 0 bases at V and 9 bases at J, with 10 bases between. The CDR3 consists of 14 residues. Germline V gene sequence: CDR1 SGDLS, CDR2 YYNGEE. The CDR3 sequence: CASSVGTAGSPLHF. The CDR3 DNA sequence: TGTGCCAGCAGCGTAGGGACAGCGGGTTCACCCCTCCACTTT.

The rearrangement joins TRBV29-1 to TRBJ2-5; the match to TRBD2 covers 9 bases. The CDR3 covers 15 residues. The ends lost 2 bases at V and 5 bases at J; junction bases unmatched: 9. The germline gives CDR1 SQVTM, CDR2 ANQGSEA. The CDR3 reads CSVEQRGAPQETQYF. The CDR3 DNA is TGCAGCGTTGAACAGCGGGGGGCGCCCCAGGAGACCCAGTACTTC.

This clone was detected only once. The chain employs TRBV5-1 and TRBJ2-3, with a possible D match to TRBD2 (6 bases). Deletions cut 4 bases from V and 5 bases from J, with 14 bases between. CDR1 and CDR2 (germline): SGHRS, YFSETQ. There are 14 residues in the CDR3. In DNA, the CDR3 is TGCGCCAGCAGCGGGCGGGGAGAGGTAGATACGCAGTATTTT. Encoded protein: CASSGRGEVDTQYF.

The chain has TRBV6-1 and TRBJ2-5; D is uncertain. The CDR3 has 13 amino acids. Germline V lookup: CDR1 MNHNS, CDR2 SASEGT. V was cut by 2 bases and J by 4 bases, with 8 bases left in between. CDR3 in DNA: TGTGCCAGCAGTGAAATTCGTGGAGAGACCCAGTACTTC. This encodes CASSEIRGETQYF.

V usage is TRBV11-1 and J usage is TRBJ1-2, with TRBD1 matching over 9 bases. The germline V gene encodes CDR1 SGHAT and CDR2 FQDESV (reference sequence). The CDR3 length is 14 residues. V lost 1 base and J lost 5; bases outside the gene matches: 2. CDR3 nucleotides: TGTGCCAGCAGCTTAGGGGACAGGGAATATGGCTACACCTTC. Protein: CASSLGDREYGYTF.

The chain employs TRBV19 and TRBJ2-7; D ambiguous. Germline CDR1 reads LNHDA; CDR2 reads SQIVND (reference sequence). The CDR3 is 13 residues long. V was cut by 7 bases and J by 2 bases, with 12 bases left in between. In nucleotides, the CDR3 is TGTGCCAGTACGTACGGGCCCCCCTACGAGCAGTACTTC. The encoded protein is CASTYGPPYEQYF.

The rearrangement joins TRBV28 to TRBJ1-1; no clear D gene. The germline V and J ends were trimmed by 6 bases and 0 bases, with 8 bases remaining between them. CDR1 MDHEN and CDR2 SYDVKM come from the germline V gene. The CDR3 extends over 13 amino acids. CDR3 DNA sequence: TGTGCCAGCAGCCGGCTAATGAACACTGAAGCTTTCTTT. Residues: CASSRLMNTEAFF.